This TCR beta chain was sequenced in a study of CD8 T cells in Susac syndrome. Study conclusions and caveats: TCR sequencing and HLA analysis covered a relatively small number of individuals.

Concerning this clonotype: Its antigen remains unknown.

Roughly 0.45 to 1 ug RNA was reverse transcribed with random hexamers. A multiplex approach, immunoSEQ multiplex PCR, amplified TCR beta CDR3 across 54 Vbeta and 13 Jbeta. TCRdb re-called the immunoSEQ multiplex PCR reads through MiXCR, storing one row per CDR3 protein. The sample includes some 140,000 distinct CDR3 sequences, around nine tenths of them seen just once. The authors sequenced TCR beta from blood CD8+ and CD4+ T cells. FACS enriched CD8+ TEMRA cells, while bulk CD8+ and CD4+ were negatively isolated. CDR3 length: 14 amino acids. Trimming took off 5 bases at V and 5 bases at J, with 15 bases between the two ends. Germline assignment: CDR1 PRHDT and CDR2 FYEKMQ (reference sequence).

The specimen was CD8+ T cells from PBMCs. The sequence derives from a human donor with multiple sclerosis. This sequence joins TRBV13 and TRBJ2-5, with D possibly TRBD1 on 6 matching bases. The CDR3 protein is CASSAKGVGETQYF. The CDR3 region has the DNA TGTGCCAGCAGCGCGAAGGGGGTCGGGGAGACCCAGTACTTC.